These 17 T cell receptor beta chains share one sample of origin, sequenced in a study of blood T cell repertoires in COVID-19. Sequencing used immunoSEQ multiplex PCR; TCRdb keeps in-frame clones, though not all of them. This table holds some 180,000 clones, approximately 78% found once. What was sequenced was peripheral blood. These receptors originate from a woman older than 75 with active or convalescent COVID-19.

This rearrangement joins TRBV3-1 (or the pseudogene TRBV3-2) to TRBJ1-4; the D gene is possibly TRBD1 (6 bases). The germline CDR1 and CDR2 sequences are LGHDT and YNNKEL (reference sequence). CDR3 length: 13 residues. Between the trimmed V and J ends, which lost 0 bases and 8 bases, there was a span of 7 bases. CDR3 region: CASSQDRGEKLFF. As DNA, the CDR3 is TGTGCCAGCAGCCAAGATAGGGGGGAAAAACTGTTTTTT.

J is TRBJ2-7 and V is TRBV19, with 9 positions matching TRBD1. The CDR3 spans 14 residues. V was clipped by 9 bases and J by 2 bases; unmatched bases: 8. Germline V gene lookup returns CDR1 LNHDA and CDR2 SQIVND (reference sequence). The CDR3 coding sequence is TGTGCCAGCCGAGAACAGGGGGCGGCCTACGAGCAGTACTTC. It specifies CASREQGAAYEQYF. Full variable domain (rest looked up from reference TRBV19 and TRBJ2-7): DGGITQSPKYLFRKEGQNVTLSCEQNLNHDAMYWYRQDPGQGLRLIYYSQIVNDFQKGDIAEGYSVSREKKESFPLTVTSAQKNPTAFYLCASREQGAAYEQYFGPGTRLTVT.

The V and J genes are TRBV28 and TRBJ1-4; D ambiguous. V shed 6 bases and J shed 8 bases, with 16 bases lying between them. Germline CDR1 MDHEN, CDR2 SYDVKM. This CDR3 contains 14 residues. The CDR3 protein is CASSLGAPGEKLFF. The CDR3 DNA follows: TGTGCCAGCAGCCTAGGCGCTCCTGGCGAAAAACTGTTTTTT.

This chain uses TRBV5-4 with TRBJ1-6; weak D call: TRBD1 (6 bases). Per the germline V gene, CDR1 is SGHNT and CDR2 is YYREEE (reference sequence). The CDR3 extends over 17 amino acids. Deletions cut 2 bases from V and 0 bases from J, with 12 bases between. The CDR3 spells CASSFGTPYSYNSPLHF. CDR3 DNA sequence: TGTGCCAGCAGCTTTGGGACACCCTACTCCTATAATTCACCCCTCCACTTT.

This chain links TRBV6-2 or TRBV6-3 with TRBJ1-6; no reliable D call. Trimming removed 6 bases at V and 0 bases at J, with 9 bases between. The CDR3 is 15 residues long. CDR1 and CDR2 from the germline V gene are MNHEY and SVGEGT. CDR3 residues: CASSTESSYNSPLHF. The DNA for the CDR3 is TGTGCCAGCAGCACTGAGAGCTCCTATAATTCACCCCTCCACTTT.

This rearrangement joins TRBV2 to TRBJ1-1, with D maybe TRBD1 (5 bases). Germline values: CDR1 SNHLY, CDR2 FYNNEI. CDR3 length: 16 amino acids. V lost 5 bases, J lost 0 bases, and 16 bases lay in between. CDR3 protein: CASSLTGLSMNTEAFF. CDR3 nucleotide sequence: TGTGCCAGCAGTTTAACGGGACTGAGCATGAACACTGAAGCTTTCTTT.

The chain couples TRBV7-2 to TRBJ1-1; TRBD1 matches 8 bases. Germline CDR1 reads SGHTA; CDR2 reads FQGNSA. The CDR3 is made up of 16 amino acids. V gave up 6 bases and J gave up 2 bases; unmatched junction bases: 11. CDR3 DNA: TGTGCCAGCAGACACCGGACAGGGATTGTAAACACTGAAGCTTTCTTT. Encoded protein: CASRHRTGIVNTEAFF. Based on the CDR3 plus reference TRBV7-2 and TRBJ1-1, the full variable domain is GAGVSQSPSNKVTEKGKDVELRCDPISGHTALYWYRQSLGQGLEFLIYFQGNSAPDKSGLPSDRFSAERTGGSVSTLTIQRTQQEDSAVYLCASRHRTGIVNTEAFFGQGTRLTVV.

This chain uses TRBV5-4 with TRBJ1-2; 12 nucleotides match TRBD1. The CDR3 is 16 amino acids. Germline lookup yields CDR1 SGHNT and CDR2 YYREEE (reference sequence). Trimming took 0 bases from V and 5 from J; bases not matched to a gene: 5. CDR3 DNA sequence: TGTGCCAGCAGCTTGGAGGGGGACAGGGGGCGTTATGGCTACACCTTC. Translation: CASSLEGDRGRYGYTF.

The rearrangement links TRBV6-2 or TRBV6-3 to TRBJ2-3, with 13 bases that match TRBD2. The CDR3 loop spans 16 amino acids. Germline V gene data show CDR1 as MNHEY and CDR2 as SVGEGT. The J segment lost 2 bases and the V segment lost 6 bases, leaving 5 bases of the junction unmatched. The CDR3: CASRPGLAGVTDTQYF. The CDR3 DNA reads TGTGCCAGCAGACCTGGACTAGCGGGGGTCACAGATACGCAGTATTTT.

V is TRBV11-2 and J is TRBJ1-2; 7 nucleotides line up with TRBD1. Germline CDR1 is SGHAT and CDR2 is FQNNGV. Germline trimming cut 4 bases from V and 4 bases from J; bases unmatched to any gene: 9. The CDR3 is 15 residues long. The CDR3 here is CASSSGTAFSYGYTF. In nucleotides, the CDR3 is TGTGCCAGCAGCTCGGGGACAGCCTTCAGCTATGGCTACACCTTC.

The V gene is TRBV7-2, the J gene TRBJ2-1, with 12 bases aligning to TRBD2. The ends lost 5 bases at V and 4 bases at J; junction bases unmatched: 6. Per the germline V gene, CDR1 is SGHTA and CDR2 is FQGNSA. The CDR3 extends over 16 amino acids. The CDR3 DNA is TGTGCCAGCAGCCCCCGGACTAGCGGGGCGTACAATGAGCAGTTCTTC. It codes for CASSPRTSGAYNEQFF.

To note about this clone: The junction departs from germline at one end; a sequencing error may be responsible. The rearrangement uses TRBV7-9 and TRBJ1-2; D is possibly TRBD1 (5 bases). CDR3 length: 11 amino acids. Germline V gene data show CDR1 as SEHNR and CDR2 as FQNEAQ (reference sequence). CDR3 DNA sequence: TGTGCCAGCAGCGCGGGGACCGAGGTCCTCTTC. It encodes CASSAGTEVLF.

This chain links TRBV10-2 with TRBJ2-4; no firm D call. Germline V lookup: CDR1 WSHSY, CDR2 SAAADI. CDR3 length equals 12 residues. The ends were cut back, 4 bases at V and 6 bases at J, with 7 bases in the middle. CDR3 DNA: TGCGCCAGCAGTGCAAACAGAAACATTCAGTACTTC. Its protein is CASSANRNIQYF.

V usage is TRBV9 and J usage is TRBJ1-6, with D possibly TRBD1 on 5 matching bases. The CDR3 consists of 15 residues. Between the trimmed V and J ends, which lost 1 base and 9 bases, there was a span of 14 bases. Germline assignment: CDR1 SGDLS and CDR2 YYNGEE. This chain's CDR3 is CASSVNTGGASPLHF. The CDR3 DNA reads TGTGCCAGCAGCGTAAACACCGGGGGTGCTTCACCCCTCCACTTT.

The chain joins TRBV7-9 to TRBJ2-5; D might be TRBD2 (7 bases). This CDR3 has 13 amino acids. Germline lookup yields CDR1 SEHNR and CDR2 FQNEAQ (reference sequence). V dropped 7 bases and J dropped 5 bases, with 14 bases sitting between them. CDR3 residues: CASKRGATETQYF. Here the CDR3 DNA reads TGTGCCAGCAAACGGGGGGCAACGGAGACCCAGTACTTC. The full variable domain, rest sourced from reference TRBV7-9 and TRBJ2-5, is DTGVSQNPRHKITKRGQNVTFRCDPISEHNRLYWYRQTLGQGPEFLTYFQNEAQLEKSRLLSDRFSAERPKGSFSTLEIQRTEQGDSAMYLCASKRGATETQYFGPGTRLLVL.

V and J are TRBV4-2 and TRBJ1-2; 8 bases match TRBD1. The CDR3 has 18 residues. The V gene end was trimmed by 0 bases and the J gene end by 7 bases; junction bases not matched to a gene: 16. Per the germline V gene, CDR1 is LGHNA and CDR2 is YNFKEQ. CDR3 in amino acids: CASSQESRDRGQGLGYTF. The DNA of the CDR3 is TGTGCCAGCAGCCAAGAGTCTCGAGACCGAGGACAGGGTCTTGGCTACACCTTC.

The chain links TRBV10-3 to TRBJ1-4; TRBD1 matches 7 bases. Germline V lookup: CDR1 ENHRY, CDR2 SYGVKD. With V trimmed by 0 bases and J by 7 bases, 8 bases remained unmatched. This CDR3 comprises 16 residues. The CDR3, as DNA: TGTGCCATCAGTGAGTCACAAACAGGGGTGGCTGAAAAACTGTTTTTT. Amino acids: CAISESQTGVAEKLFF.